A selection of T cell receptor beta chains follows, all from one sample in a study of cytomegalovirus exposure and HLA in healthy donors. TCRdb's copy holds only in-frame clones and misses some; the assay was immunoSEQ multiplex PCR. The data hold roughly 60,000 clones, with 90% to 97% observed a single time. The sequenced sample was PBMCs. These receptors were collected from a woman under 30 in good health and CMV-seronegative. The CDR3 runs from the conserved cysteine through the conserved F or W. A D gene is named only where the DNA matches it firmly.

j_gene | v_gene | d_gene | CDR3aa
TRBJ2-5 | TRBV4-1 | TRBD2 | CASSQSASGIKETQYF
TRBJ2-1 | TRBV7-7 | . | CASSPLRGLGDNEQFF
TRBJ2-7 | TRBV28 | TRBD2 | CASSFGGGATYEQYF
TRBJ2-7 | TRBV19 | TRBD2 | CASTRTSGGYEQYF
TRBJ1-5 | TRBV28 | . | CASRGEGQPQHF
TRBJ1-2 | TRBV6-6 | . | CASHLGPNYGYTF
TRBJ2-5 | TRBV2 | TRBD2 | CASGTSGSRETQYF
TRBJ2-5 | TRBV28 | TRBD2 | CATTAGLAAQETQYF
TRBJ2-7 | TRBV9 | TRBD2 | CASSVVGGGEQYF
TRBJ1-3 | TRBV7-9 | TRBD1 | CASRRTGTGGVNTIYF
TRBJ2-2 | TRBV4-3 | TRBD1 | CASSPPGTGLNTGELFF
TRBJ2-5 | TRBV10-3 | TRBD2 | CAISGRGETQYF
TRBJ2-2 | TRBV9 | TRBD2 | CASSVGLAVMSTGELFF
TRBJ2-5 | TRBV6-5 | TRBD1 | CASSTWTGQETQYF
TRBJ2-7 | TRBV13 | TRBD1 | CASSAGTDYEQYF
TRBJ1-1 | TRBV29-1 | TRBD1 | CSAQTGTANTEAFF
TRBJ2-7 | TRBV7-2 | . | CASSPPRGGTGTYEQYF
TRBJ1-4 | TRBV5-6 | TRBD1 | CASSLQGAGNEKLFF
TRBJ2-5 | TRBV29-1 | TRBD1 | CSVGRQGTGTQYF
TRBJ2-3 | TRBV9 | TRBD1 | CASSVVSQGATDTQYF
TRBJ2-7 | TRBV18 | . | CASSNRVTYEQYF
TRBJ1-3 | TRBV5-1 | . | CASSLGNRATGNTIYF
TRBJ2-7 | TRBV29-1 | TRBD1 | CIQDRDYEQYF
TRBJ1-2 | TRBV28 | . | CASSLYTANYGYTF
TRBJ2-6 | TRBV7-9 | TRBD1 | CARPTGLSGANVLTF
TRBJ2-3 | TRBV18 | TRBD2 | CASSPPRGGAPGTDTQYF
TRBJ2-1 | TRBV6-6 | . | CASSKGQLPYNEQFF
TRBJ2-5 | TRBV18 | . | CASSPIQDQETQYF
TRBJ1-2 | TRBV6-1 | TRBD1 | CASRTGQLYGYTF
TRBJ2-3 | TRBV25-1 | TRBD2 | CASSDPPGLAGADTQYF
TRBJ1-2 | TRBV5-6 | . | CASSLDHREQPAEYGYTF
TRBJ1-1 | TRBV19 | TRBD1 | CASTRAGQAASMNTEAFF
TRBJ1-1 | TRBV21-1 | . | CASSDKNTEAFF
TRBJ1-1 | TRBV5-4 | . | CASSLGGNTEAFF
TRBJ2-3 | TRBV4-1 | . | CASRPGGGSGSTDTQYF
TRBJ2-7 | TRBV6-4 | TRBD2 | CASSDSRRLAGGLTSREQYF
TRBJ1-2 | TRBV28 | TRBD1 | CASGNRGYYGYTF
TRBJ1-5 | TRBV19 | . | CASKKDRDYSNQPQHF